One and the same sample provided the 17 T cell receptor beta chains below, sequenced in a study of T-cell reconstitution after alpha-beta-depleted transplantation in children. TCRbeta library construction was performed incorporating unique molecular identifiers. Each CDR3 protein is one row after TCRdb ran MiXCR on the PCR reads. The table includes fewer than 550,000 distinct CDR3 sequences, more than 9.5% detected once. The source material was PBMCs, mostly from graft donor cells, sampled 180 days after TCRalphabeta/CD19-depleted stem cell transplant. The source of these receptors is a female patient aged 2 to 10 who had a stem cell transplant for aplastic anemia, so the T cells may come from the graft donor.

This chain links TRBV4-2 with TRBJ2-3, with TRBD2 matching 10 bases. Germline lookup yields CDR1 LGHNA and CDR2 YNFKEQ. Trimming at V came to 0 bases and at J to 0 bases, leaving 15 bases not matched to a gene. The CDR3 contains 21 residues. The CDR3 loop is CASSQDTPSGRIDPSTDTQYF. DNA for the CDR3: TGTGCCAGCAGCCAAGATACGCCTAGCGGGAGAATTGATCCGAGCACAGATACGCAGTATTTT.

The chain employs TRBV6-5 and TRBJ1-2; TRBD1 might be the D (5 bases). The germline V gene has CDR1 MNHEY and CDR2 SVGAGI. Deletions cut 0 bases from V and 3 bases from J, with 8 bases between. The CDR3 is 14 amino acids. The CDR3 coding sequence is TGTGCCAGCAGTTACTCCGGGACGCACTATGGCTACACCTTC. This translates into CASSYSGTHYGYTF.

This clonotype was counted at least ten times. V gene TRBV29-1 combines with J gene TRBJ1-3; possibly TRBD1 for D (5 bases). Germline V gene lookup returns CDR1 SQVTM and CDR2 ANQGSEA. Trimming took off 8 bases at V and 4 bases at J, with 21 bases between the two ends. The CDR3 consists of 15 residues. CDR3 residues: CSFRPGRGLGNTIYF. The CDR3 DNA reads as TGCAGCTTCAGACCGGGGCGAGGCTTAGGAAACACCATATATTTT. The full variable domain, completed using reference TRBV29-1 and TRBJ1-3, is SAVISQKPSRDICQRGTSLTIQCQVDSQVTMMFWYRQQPGQSLTLIATANQGSEATYESGFVIDKFPISRPNLTFSTLTVSNMSPEDSSIYLCSFRPGRGLGNTIYFGEGSWLTVV.

The chain combines TRBV9 with TRBJ1-3; 7 nucleotides line up with TRBD1. Germline CDR1 is SGDLS and CDR2 is YYNGEE. The CDR3 covers 17 residues. Losses at the gene ends were 2 bases for V and 0 bases for J; bases not matched to a gene: 8. The CDR3 nucleotides read TGTGCCAGCAGCGTGAGGGGGCAGAGCTTCTCTGGAAACACCATATATTTT. Protein sequence: CASSVRGQSFSGNTIYF.

This clonotype was detected only a few times. The chain uses TRBV20-1 and TRBJ2-7; D unresolved. The V gene's germline CDR1 is DFQATT and CDR2 SNEGSKA (reference sequence). The CDR3 extends over 12 amino acids. V was cut by 5 bases and J by 3 bases, with 11 bases left in between. CDR3 DNA sequence: TGCAGTGCTCAAGGTCTTCGCTACGAGCAGTACTTC. As protein: CSAQGLRYEQYF.

This rearrangement joins TRBV28 to TRBJ1-2; D call uncertain. The germline V and J ends were trimmed by 3 bases and 4 bases, with 15 bases remaining between them. The germline V gene encodes CDR1 MDHEN and CDR2 SYDVKM. CDR3 length: 15 amino acids. CDR3 region: CASSFTERRIYGYTF. CDR3 bases: TGTGCCAGCAGTTTCACAGAAAGAAGAATCTATGGCTACACCTTC.

J is TRBJ2-1 and V is TRBV12-5; 10 bases are shared with TRBD2. The CDR3 covers 15 residues. Per germline, CDR1 LGHNT and CDR2 FRNRAP. Trimming cost V 7 bases and J 2 bases; bases outside gene matches: 5. The CDR3 region is CASATLAGAYNEQFF. The CDR3 nucleotides read TGTGCTAGTGCCACGCTAGCGGGAGCCTACAATGAGCAGTTCTTC. Drawing the rest from reference TRBV12-5 and TRBJ2-1, the complete variable domain is DARVTQTPRHKVTEMGQEVTMRCQPILGHNTVFWYRQTMMQGLELLAYFRNRAPLDDSGMPKDRFSAEMPDATLATLKIQPSEPRDSAVYFCASATLAGAYNEQFFGPGTRLTVL.

This clonotype has more than one count but fewer than ten. V usage is TRBV5-1 and J usage is TRBJ2-7; 10 bases are shared with TRBD1. Germline lookup yields CDR1 SGHRS and CDR2 YFSETQ. This CDR3 contains 15 residues. The V and J ends lost 4 bases and 5 bases, in that order; junction bases with no gene match: 9. The CDR3 nucleotides are TGCGCCAGCAGCACCAAGGGACAGGGGAACCACGAGCAGTACTTC. It encodes CASSTKGQGNHEQYF.

V and J are TRBV28 and TRBJ2-7; no definite D call. The V end lost 6 bases, the J end lost 5 bases, and 14 bases lay between the germline ends. The CDR3 length is 13 residues. The germline gives CDR1 MDHEN, CDR2 SYDVKM. Here the CDR3 reads CASRNVWVHEQYF. As DNA, the CDR3 is TGTGCCAGCAGAAACGTCTGGGTCCACGAGCAGTACTTC.

This clonotype showed up many times. The chain couples TRBV18 to TRBJ1-2; 7 nucleotides match TRBD1. The CDR3 loop spans 13 amino acids. With 8 bases clipped from V and 2 bases from J, the junction kept 5 bases outside the gene matches. The germline V gene encodes CDR1 KGHSH and CDR2 LQKENI. The CDR3 DNA is TGTGCCAGCAGCCCGGACAGGAACTATGGCTACACCTTC. Amino acids: CASSPDRNYGYTF.

The gene calls are TRBV19 and TRBJ2-2, with 8 bases fitting TRBD2. This CDR3 is 14 amino acids long. V lost 7 bases and J lost 5; bases outside the gene matches: 6. Germline V gene lookup returns CDR1 LNHDA and CDR2 SQIVND (reference sequence). This CDR3 is CASMERERTGELFF. As DNA, the CDR3 is TGTGCCAGTATGGAGCGGGAGAGAACCGGGGAGCTGTTTTTT.

V usage is TRBV20-1 and J usage is TRBJ2-2; 14 nucleotides align to TRBD2. With V trimmed by 3 bases and J by 7 bases, 10 bases remained unmatched. The CDR3 consists of 17 residues. The V gene's germline CDR1 is DFQATT and CDR2 SNEGSKA (reference sequence). The CDR3 loop is CSASAGTSGRLIGELFF. DNA for the CDR3: TGCAGTGCTAGTGCTGGGACTAGCGGGAGATTGATCGGGGAGCTGTTTTTT.

The rearrangement joins TRBV28 to TRBJ2-1, with 9 bases matching TRBD2. Germline V gene sequence: CDR1 MDHEN, CDR2 SYDVKM. V lost 6 bases to trimming and J lost 5 bases; unmatched junction nucleotides: 8. CDR3 length: 15 amino acids. The CDR3 loop is CASSPIAGDHNEQFF. CDR3 coding DNA: TGTGCCAGCAGCCCAATAGCGGGAGACCACAATGAGCAGTTCTTC.

This clonotype was picked up many times. V and J are TRBV12-3 or TRBV12-4 and TRBJ2-7; 9 bases are a match to TRBD1. The CDR3 is 15 amino acids. J lost 1 base, V lost 6 bases, and 7 bases had no gene match. The CDR3 here is CASSLGTGRSYEQYF. CDR3 DNA: TGTGCCAGCAGCCTCGGGACAGGGAGGTCCTACGAGCAGTACTTC.

The chain has TRBV4-2 and TRBJ2-2; 8 bases are shared with TRBD2. The CDR3 consists of 15 residues. After removal of 0 bases from V and 6 bases from J, the junction contained 3 bases not matched to a gene. Germline assignment: CDR1 LGHNA and CDR2 YNFKEQ. The CDR3 DNA reads TGTGCCAGCAGCCAAGAGGTCGGGGGGGCCGGGGAGCTGTTTTTT. It encodes CASSQEVGGAGELFF.

This clonotype was picked up a small number of times. This chain links TRBV4-3 with TRBJ2-1; D not certain. V lost 0 bases to trimming and J lost 15 bases, with 18 bases between them. The CDR3 has 14 amino acids. Germline CDR1 and CDR2: LGHNA and YSLEER. For the CDR3, the DNA is TGCGCCAGCAGCCAAGACGAAGAGAGTAGCAGCCCGTTCTTC. Its protein product is CASSQDEESSSPFF.

The chain uses TRBV20-1 and TRBJ2-7; the match to TRBD2 covers 12 bases. The germline gives CDR1 DFQATT, CDR2 SNEGSKA (reference sequence). The CDR3 covers 19 residues. J gave up 4 bases and V 1 base, and 17 bases lay outside the gene matches. CDR3 nucleotide sequence: TGCAGTGCTAGAGCCAGATATACCCTAGCGGGAGGGCCCCAGTACGAGCAGTACTTC. Protein product: CSARARYTLAGGPQYEQYF.